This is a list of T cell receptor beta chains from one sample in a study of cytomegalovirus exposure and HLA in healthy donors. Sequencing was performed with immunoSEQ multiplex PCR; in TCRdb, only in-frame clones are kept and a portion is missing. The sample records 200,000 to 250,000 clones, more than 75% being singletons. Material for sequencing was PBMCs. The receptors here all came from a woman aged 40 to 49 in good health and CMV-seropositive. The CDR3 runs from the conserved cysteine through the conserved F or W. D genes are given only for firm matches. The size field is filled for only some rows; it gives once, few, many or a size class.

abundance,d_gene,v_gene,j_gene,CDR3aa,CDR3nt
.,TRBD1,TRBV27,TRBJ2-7,CASSPGTATSYEQYF,TGTGCCAGCAGTCCCGGGACAGCGACTTCCTACGAGCAGTACTTC
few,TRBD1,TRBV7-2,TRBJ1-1,CASRRGQGNTEAFF,TGTGCCAGCAGACGGGGACAGGGGAACACTGAAGCTTTCTTT
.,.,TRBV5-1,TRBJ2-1,CASSLRQDSNEQFF,TGCGCCAGCAGCCTGAGACAGGATTCCAATGAGCAGTTCTTC
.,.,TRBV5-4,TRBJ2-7,CASSLVPTDYEQYF,TGTGCCAGCAGCTTGGTCCCGACAGACTACGAGCAGTACTTC
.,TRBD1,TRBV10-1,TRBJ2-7,CASSPTGDSSYEQYF,TGCGCCAGCAGCCCGACAGGGGATAGCTCCTACGAGCAGTACTTC
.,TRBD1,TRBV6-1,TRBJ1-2,CASSPGQGHGYTF,TGTGCCAGCAGCCCCGGACAGGGTCATGGCTACACCTTC
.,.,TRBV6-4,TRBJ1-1,CASSAEDTEAFF,TGTGCCAGCAGTGCAGAAGACACTGAAGCTTTCTTT
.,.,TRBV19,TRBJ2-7,CASSIGQSYEQYF,TGTGCCAGTAGTATAGGGCAGTCCTACGAGCAGTACTTC
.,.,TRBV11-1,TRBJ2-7,CASSLAGKLYEQYF,TGTGCCAGCAGCTTAGCCGGGAAACTATACGAGCAGTACTTC
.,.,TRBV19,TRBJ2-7,CASSIGAGPYEQYF,TGTGCCAGTAGTATAGGGGCCGGTCCCTACGAGCAGTACTTC
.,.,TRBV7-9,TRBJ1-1,CASSIIEGTEAFF,TGTGCCAGCAGTATCATTGAGGGCACTGAAGCTTTCTTT
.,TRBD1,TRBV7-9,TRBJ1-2,CASSRQGSEGYTF,TGTGCCAGCAGCCGACAGGGATCGGAGGGCTACACCTTC
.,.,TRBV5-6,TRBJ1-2,CASSPTGTGYTF,TGTGCCAGCAGCCCGACGGGAACTGGCTACACCTTC
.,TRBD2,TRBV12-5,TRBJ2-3,CASDTGTSGTPSTDTQYF,TGTGCTAGTGATACGGGGACTAGCGGGACCCCTAGCACAGATACGCAGTATTTT
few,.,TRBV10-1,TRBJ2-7,CASSESSRENEQYF,TGCGCCAGCAGTGAGTCATCCAGGGAAAACGAGCAGTACTTC
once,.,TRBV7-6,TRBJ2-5,CASSDGMTTQETQYF,TGTGCCAGCAGCGACGGGATGACTACGCAAGAGACCCAGTACTTC
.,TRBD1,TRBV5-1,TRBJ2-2,CASSLAGGATGELFF,TGCGCCAGCAGCTTGGCAGGGGGCGCGACCGGGGAGCTGTTTTTT
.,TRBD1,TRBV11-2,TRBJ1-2,CASSRDRVYGYTF,TGTGCCAGCAGCCGCGACAGGGTCTATGGCTACACCTTC
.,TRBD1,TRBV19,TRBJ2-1,CASSPTGVQYNEQFF,TGTGCCAGTAGCCCTACAGGGGTGCAGTACAATGAGCAGTTCTTC
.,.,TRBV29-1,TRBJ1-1,CSVEGGGTEAFF,TGCAGCGTTGAAGGGGGAGGGACTGAAGCTTTCTTT
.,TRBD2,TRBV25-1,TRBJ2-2,CASSERGTGGYTGELFF,TGTGCCAGCAGTGAACGTGGGACGGGGGGTTACACCGGGGAGCTGTTTTTT
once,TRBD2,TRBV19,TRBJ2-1,CASSIDRGGNEQFF,TGTGCCAGTAGTATAGATCGGGGGGGAAATGAGCAGTTCTTC
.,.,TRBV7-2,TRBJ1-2,CASSPPGQGYTF,TGTGCCAGCAGCCCGCCCGGACAGGGCTACACCTTC
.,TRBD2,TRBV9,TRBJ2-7,CASSVGGLAGKYEQYF,TGTGCCAGCAGCGTAGGGGGACTAGCGGGGAAGTACGAGCAGTACTTC
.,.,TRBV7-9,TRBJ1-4,CASSPGQTATNEKLFF,TGTGCCAGCAGCCCAGGACAGACCGCAACTAATGAAAAACTGTTTTTT
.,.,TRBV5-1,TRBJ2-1,CASSLQYEQFF,TGCGCCAGCAGCTTGCAATATGAGCAGTTCTTC
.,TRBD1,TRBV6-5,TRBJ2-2,CASKRTGGITGELFF,TGTGCCAGCAAAAGGACAGGGGGAATCACCGGGGAGCTGTTTTTT
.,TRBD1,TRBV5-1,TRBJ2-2,CASSSTDRGGTGELFF,TGCGCCAGCAGCTCGACGGACAGGGGAGGTACCGGGGAGCTGTTTTTT
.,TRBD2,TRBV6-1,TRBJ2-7,CASSDGLAGGDEQYF,TGTGCCAGCAGTGACGGACTAGCGGGAGGCGACGAGCAGTACTTC
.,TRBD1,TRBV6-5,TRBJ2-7,CASSHGQATEQYF,TGTGCCAGCAGTCACGGACAGGCAACCGAGCAGTACTTC
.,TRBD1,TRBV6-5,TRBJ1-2,CASSSGQGYFGYTF,TGTGCCAGCAGTTCCGGACAGGGGTATTTTGGCTACACCTTC
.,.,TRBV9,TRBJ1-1,CASSVADRRYTEAFF,TGTGCCAGCAGCGTAGCCGACCGGAGATACACTGAAGCTTTCTTT
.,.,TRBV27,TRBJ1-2,CASSSPGGGNYGYTF,TGTGCCAGCAGTTCCCCCGGGGGAGGCAACTATGGCTACACCTTC
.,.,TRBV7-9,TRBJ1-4,CSSSFGDTRNEKLFF,TGTTCCAGCAGCTTCGGGGACACCCGGAATGAAAAACTGTTTTTT
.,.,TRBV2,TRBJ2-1,CASSEDIGDTWNEQFF,TGTGCCAGCAGTGAAGATATCGGAGATACGTGGAATGAGCAGTTCTTC
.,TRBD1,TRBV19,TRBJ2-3,CASSPLGTGEDTQYF,TGTGCCAGTAGTCCCCTAGGGACAGGGGAAGATACGCAGTATTTT
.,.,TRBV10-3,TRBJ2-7,CAISDYGSSYEQYF,TGTGCCATCAGTGACTATGGGAGCTCCTACGAGCAGTACTTC
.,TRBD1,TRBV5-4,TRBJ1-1,CASSKTGGSTEAFF,TGTGCCAGCAGCAAGACAGGGGGTAGCACTGAAGCTTTCTTT
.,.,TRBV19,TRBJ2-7,CASSPTGRDGDEQYF,TGTGCCAGTAGTCCCACCGGCAGGGATGGGGACGAGCAGTACTTC